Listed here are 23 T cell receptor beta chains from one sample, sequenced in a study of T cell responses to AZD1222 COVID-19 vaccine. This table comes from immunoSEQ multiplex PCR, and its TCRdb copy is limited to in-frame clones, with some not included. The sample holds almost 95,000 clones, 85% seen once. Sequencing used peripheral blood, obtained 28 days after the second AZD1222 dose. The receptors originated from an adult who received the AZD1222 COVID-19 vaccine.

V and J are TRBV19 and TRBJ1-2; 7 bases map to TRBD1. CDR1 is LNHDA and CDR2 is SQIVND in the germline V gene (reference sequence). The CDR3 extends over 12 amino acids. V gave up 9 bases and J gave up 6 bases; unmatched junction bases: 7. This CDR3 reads CASRGDTDGYTF. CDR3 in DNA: TGTGCCAGCAGGGGGGATACGGATGGCTACACCTTC.

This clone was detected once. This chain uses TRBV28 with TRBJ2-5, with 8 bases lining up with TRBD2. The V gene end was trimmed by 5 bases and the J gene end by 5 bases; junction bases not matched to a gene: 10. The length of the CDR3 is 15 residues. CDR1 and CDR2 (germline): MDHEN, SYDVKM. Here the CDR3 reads CASSMNSGTPETQYF. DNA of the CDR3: TGTGCCAGCAGTATGAATAGCGGGACGCCCGAGACCCAGTACTTC.

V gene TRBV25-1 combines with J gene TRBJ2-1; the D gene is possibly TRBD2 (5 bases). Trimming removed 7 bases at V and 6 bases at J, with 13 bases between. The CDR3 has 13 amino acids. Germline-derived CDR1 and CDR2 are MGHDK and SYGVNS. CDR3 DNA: TGTGCCAGCAACCGCTTAGCGACCAATGAGCAGTTCTTC. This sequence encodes CASNRLATNEQFF. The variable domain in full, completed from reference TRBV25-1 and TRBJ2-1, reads EADIYQTPRYLVIGTGKKITLECSQTMGHDKMYWYQQDPGMELHLIHYSYGVNSTEKGDLSSESTVSRIRTEHFPLTLESARPSHTSQYLCASNRLATNEQFFGPGTRLTVL.

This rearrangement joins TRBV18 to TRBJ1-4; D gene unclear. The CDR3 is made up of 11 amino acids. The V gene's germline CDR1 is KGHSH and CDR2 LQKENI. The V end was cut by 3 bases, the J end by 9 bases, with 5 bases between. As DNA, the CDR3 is TGTGCCAGCTCACCGGGGAAAAAACTGTTTTTT. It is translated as CASSPGKKLFF.

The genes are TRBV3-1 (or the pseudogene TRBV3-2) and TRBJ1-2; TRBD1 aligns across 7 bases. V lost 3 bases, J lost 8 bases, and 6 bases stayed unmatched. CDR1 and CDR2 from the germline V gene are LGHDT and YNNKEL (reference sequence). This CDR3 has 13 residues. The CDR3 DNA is TGTGCCAGCAGCCAGCTGACAGGGTCGGGCTACACCTTC. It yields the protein CASSQLTGSGYTF.

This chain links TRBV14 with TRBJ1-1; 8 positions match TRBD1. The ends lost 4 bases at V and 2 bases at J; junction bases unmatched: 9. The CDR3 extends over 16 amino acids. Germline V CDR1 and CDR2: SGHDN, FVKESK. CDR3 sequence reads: CASSLRTGTINTEAFF. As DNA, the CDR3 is TGTGCCAGCAGCCTGAGGACAGGGACGATAAACACTGAAGCTTTCTTT.

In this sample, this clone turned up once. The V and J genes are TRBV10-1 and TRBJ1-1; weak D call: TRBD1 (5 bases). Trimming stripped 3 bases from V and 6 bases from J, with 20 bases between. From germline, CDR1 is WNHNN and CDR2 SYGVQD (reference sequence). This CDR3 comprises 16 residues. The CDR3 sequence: CASSDLRGAKRSEAFF. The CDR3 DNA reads TGCGCCAGCAGTGACCTTCGAGGGGCGAAAAGATCTGAAGCTTTCTTT.

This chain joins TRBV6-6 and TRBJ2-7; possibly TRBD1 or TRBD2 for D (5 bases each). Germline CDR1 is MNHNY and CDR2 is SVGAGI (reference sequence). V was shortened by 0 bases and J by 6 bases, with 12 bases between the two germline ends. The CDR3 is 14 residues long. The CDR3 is CASSYSGATSEQYF. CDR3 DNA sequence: TGTGCCAGCAGTTACTCAGGGGCTACTAGCGAGCAGTACTTC.

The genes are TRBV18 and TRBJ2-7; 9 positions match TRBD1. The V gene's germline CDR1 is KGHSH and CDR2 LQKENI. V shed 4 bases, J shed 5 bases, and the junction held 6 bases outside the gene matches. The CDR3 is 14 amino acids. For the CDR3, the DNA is TGTGCCAGCTCACGTACAGGGGGCAGGGACGAGCAGTACTTC. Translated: CASSRTGGRDEQYF.

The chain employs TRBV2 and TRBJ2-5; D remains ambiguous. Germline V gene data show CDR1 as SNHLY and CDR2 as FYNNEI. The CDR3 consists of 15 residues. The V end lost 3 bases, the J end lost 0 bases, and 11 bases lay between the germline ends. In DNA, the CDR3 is TGTGCCAGCAGTGATAATACAGAGTACCAAGAGACCCAGTACTTC. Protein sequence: CASSDNTEYQETQYF.

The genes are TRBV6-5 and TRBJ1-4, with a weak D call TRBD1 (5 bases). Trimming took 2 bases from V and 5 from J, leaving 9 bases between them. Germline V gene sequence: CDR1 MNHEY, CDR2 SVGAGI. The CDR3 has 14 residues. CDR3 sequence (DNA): TGTGCCAGCAGTTACAACGGGGGGAATGAAAAACTGTTTTTT. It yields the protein CASSYNGGNEKLFF.

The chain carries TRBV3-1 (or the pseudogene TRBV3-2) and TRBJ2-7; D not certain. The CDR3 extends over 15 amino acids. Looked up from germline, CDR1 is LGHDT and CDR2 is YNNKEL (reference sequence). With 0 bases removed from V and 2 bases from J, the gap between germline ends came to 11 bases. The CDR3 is CASSQESTAAYEQYF. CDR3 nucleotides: TGTGCCAGCAGCCAAGAGTCGACGGCGGCCTACGAGCAGTACTTC.

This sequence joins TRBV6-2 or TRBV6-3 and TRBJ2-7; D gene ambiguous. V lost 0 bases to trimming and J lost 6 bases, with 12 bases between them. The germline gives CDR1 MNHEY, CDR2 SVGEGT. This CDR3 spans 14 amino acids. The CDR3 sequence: CASSYSIPAAEQYF. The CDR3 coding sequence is TGTGCCAGCAGTTACTCGATTCCGGCCGCCGAGCAGTACTTC.

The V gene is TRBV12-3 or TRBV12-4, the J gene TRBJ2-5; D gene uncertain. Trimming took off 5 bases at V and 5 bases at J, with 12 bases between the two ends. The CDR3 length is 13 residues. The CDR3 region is CASSPPRPETQYF. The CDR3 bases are TGTGCCAGCAGTCCTCCCCGCCCGGAGACCCAGTACTTC.

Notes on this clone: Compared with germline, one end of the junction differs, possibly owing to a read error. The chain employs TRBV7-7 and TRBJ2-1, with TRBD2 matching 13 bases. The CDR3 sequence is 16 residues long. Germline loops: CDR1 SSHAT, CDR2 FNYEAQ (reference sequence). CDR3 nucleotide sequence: TGTGCTAGCAGCCAATCTACTAGCGGGGGGGCCAGCGAGCAGTTCTTC. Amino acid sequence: CASSQSTSGGASEQFF.

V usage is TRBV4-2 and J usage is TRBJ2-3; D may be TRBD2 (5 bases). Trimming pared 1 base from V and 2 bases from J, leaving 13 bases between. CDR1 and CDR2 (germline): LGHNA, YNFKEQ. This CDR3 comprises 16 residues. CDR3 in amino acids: CASSQGGLGDTDTQYF. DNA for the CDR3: TGTGCCAGCAGCCAAGGGGGATTGGGAGACACAGATACGCAGTATTTT.

The CDR3 protein is CAWMRGLAGVEKNGELFF. CDR3 nucleotide sequence: TGTGCCTGGATGAGGGGACTAGCGGGAGTGGAAAAAAACGGGGAGCTGTTTTTT. This sequence joins TRBV30 and TRBJ2-2, with 14 bases matching TRBD2. Looked up from germline, CDR1 is GTSNPN and CDR2 is SVGIG (reference sequence). V shed 4 bases and J 7 bases; nucleotides not matched to a gene: 14. This CDR3 spans 18 amino acids.

CDR3 residues: CASSYGQTYEQYF. The CDR3 nucleotides read TGTGCCAGTAGTTATGGACAGACTTACGAGCAGTACTTC. V usage is TRBV19 and J usage is TRBJ2-7; possible D gene TRBD1, 6 bases. The V end lost 5 bases, the J end lost 4 bases, and 12 bases lay between the germline ends. The length of the CDR3 is 13 residues. In germline, CDR1 is LNHDA, CDR2 SQIVND (reference sequence).

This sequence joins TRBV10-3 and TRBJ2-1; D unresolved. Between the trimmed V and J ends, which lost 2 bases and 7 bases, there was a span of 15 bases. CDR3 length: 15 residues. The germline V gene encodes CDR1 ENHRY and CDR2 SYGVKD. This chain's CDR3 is CAISEAFARLNEQFF. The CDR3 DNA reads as TGTGCCATCAGTGAGGCGTTCGCCCGGCTGAATGAGCAGTTCTTC.

The CDR3 is CAIRKTGGSSSGNTIYF. The CDR3 DNA is TGTGCCATCAGAAAAACAGGGGGCTCCTCTTCTGGAAACACCATATATTTT. The V gene is TRBV10-3, the J gene TRBJ1-3; TRBD1 aligns across 9 bases. Germline assignment: CDR1 ENHRY and CDR2 SYGVKD. This CDR3 has 17 residues. The V gene end was trimmed by 6 bases and the J gene end by 1 base; junction bases not matched to a gene: 10.

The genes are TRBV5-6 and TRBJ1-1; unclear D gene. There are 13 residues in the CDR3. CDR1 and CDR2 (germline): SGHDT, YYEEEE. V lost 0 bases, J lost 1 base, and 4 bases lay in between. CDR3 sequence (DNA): TGTGCCAGCAGCTTGGGACGGAACACTGAAGCTTTCTTT. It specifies CASSLGRNTEAFF.

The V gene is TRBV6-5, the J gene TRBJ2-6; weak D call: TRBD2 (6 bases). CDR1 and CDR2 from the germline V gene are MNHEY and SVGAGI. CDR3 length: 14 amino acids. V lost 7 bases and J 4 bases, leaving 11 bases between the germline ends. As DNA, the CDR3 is TGTGCCAGCAACCGGGACTCCGGGGCCAACGTCCTGACTTTC. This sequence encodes CASNRDSGANVLTF.

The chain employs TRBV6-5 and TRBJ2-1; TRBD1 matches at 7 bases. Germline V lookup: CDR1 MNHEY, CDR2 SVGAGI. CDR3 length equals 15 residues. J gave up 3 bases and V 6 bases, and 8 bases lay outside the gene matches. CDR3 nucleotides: TGTGCCAGCAGCCGAGGGACAGTTGGCTACAATGAGCAGTTCTTC. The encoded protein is CASSRGTVGYNEQFF.